The rows below give T cell receptor beta chains drawn from one sample of a study of blood T cell repertoires in COVID-19. The data were produced by immunoSEQ multiplex PCR, yet TCRdb's version contains in-frame clones alone and is incomplete. Counted here are around 160,000 clones, roughly four fifths occurring once; the ten biggest clones make up about 11%. The sample was peripheral blood. The source is a human donor in a cohort sampled during active COVID-19. The CDR3 runs from the conserved cysteine through the conserved F or W. The D gene is left open where the match is weak. Part of the rows lack a size; the others show once, few, many or a class for expanded clones.

>TRBJ1-5|TRBV4-1|.|.
TGCGCCAGCAGCCAAACCTTGGGGGGTCAGCCCCAGCATTTT
CASSQTLGGQPQHF
>TRBJ2-1|TRBV7-9|.|.
TGTGCCAGCAGCTTTGGCGGGGGCCCTGTCTCTGAGCAGTTCTTC
CASSFGGGPVSEQFF
>TRBJ2-1|TRBV2|TRBD2|few
TGTGCCAGCGGCTACGCGGGAGCCTCCTACAATGAGCAGTTCTTC
CASGYAGASYNEQFF
>TRBJ1-1|TRBV4-3|TRBD1|.
TGCGCCAGCAGCCAAGAAGGGACAGTGAACACTGAAGCTTTCTTT
CASSQEGTVNTEAFF
>TRBJ1-1|TRBV19|.|.
TGTGCCAGCACTCGGGGGACTGAAGCTTTCTTT
CASTRGTEAFF
>TRBJ1-1|TRBV5-6|TRBD1|.
TGTGCCAGCAGCTTCGGACAGGGAGATGAAGCTTTCTTT
CASSFGQGDEAFF
>TRBJ2-3|TRBV5-4|TRBD2|.
TGTGCCAGCAGCTCCGCCCGGGGGGGGCAGTATTTT
CASSSARGGQYF
>TRBJ2-7|TRBV5-1|TRBD1|once
TGCGCCAGCAGCTTGCATTTTGATGGGACAGGCTCCTACGAGCAGTACTTC
CASSLHFDGTGSYEQYF
>TRBJ1-1|TRBV6-5|.|once
TGTGCCAGCAGAAGACAGCTCGGTCAAGGCGCTGAAGCTTTCTTT
CASRRQLGQGAEAFF
>TRBJ2-1|TRBV7-9|.|.
TGTGCCAGCAGCTTTGGAGAGAATGAGCAGTTCTTC
CASSFGENEQFF